Below are 24 T cell receptor beta chains sequenced from a single sample in a study of cytomegalovirus exposure and HLA in healthy donors. In the PCR, 60 Vbeta and 13 Jbeta primers were used. Here immunoSEQ multiplex PCR was the method, and the copy in TCRdb shows in-frame clones only, minus some. The repertoire includes some 190,000 clones, approximately 86% of them detected once, and approximately 2% sits in the top ten. The sequenced sample consisted of PBMCs. Receptors originate from a woman aged 18-29 years in good health and CMV-seronegative.

The DNA of the CDR3 is TGCAGCGTTGACACCCCCCGGGACAGGGATTCCACTGAAGCTTTCTTT. Its protein is CSVDTPRDRDSTEAFF. The V call is TRBV29-1, the J call TRBJ1-1, with 9 bases identical to TRBD1. Per the germline V gene, CDR1 is SQVTM and CDR2 is ANQGSEA. The ends lost 3 bases at V and 4 bases at J; junction bases unmatched: 12. The CDR3 spans 16 residues.

The rearrangement joins TRBV9 to TRBJ1-1; TRBD1 might be the D (5 bases). Germline V lookup: CDR1 SGDLS, CDR2 YYNGEE. Trimming cost V 4 bases and J 0 bases, with 13 bases left between them. There are 15 residues in the CDR3. The DNA of the CDR3 is TGTGCCAGCAGCAAAGGGGAAAGGATGAACACTGAAGCTTTCTTT. Translated: CASSKGERMNTEAFF.

To note about this clone: The junction departs from the called germline gene at one end, perhaps through a read error. The chain couples TRBV5-1 to TRBJ1-4; unclear D gene. CDR3 length: 16 residues. Germline values: CDR1 SGHRS, CDR2 YFSETQ. The DNA of the CDR3 is TGCGCCAGCAGCTTGGGGGAGGGAAGAACTGATGAAAAACTGTTTTTT. As protein: CASSLGEGRTDEKLFF. Variable domain in full (rest from reference TRBV5-1 and TRBJ1-4): KAGVTQTPRYLIKTRGQQVTLSCSPISGHRSVSWYQQTPGQGLQFLFEYFSETQRNKGNFPGRFSGRQFSNSRSEMNVSTLELGDSALYLCASSLGEGRTDEKLFFGSGTQLSVL.

This clone was detected once. This chain's CDR3 is CASQREANTDTQYF. The CDR3 region has the DNA TGCGCCAGTCAGCGGGAGGCGAACACAGATACGCAGTATTTT. J is TRBJ2-3 and V is TRBV5-1; 9 bases match TRBD2. The CDR3 extends over 14 amino acids. Germline V CDR1 and CDR2: SGHRS, YFSETQ. The junction had 6 bases not matched to a gene; V was cut back by 8 bases and J by 2 bases.

V is TRBV10-3 and J is TRBJ1-1; the match to TRBD1 covers 9 bases. CDR3 length: 16 residues. Trimming removed 0 bases from V and 6 bases from J; junction bases left unmatched: 8. CDR1 and CDR2 from the germline V gene are ENHRY and SYGVKD. CDR3 nucleotide sequence: TGTGCCATCAGTGAGTCTCCGGGACAGGGCGGGCCTGAAGCTTTCTTT. As protein: CAISESPGQGGPEAFF.

This chain joins TRBV29-1 and TRBJ2-5; D is unresolved. The CDR3 loop spans 13 amino acids. The V gene's germline CDR1 is SQVTM and CDR2 ANQGSEA. V was cut by 4 bases and J by 4 bases, with 13 bases left in between. The CDR3 DNA is TGCAGCGTTGCTGGCCCTAGGCGAGAGACCCAGTACTTC. Encoded protein: CSVAGPRRETQYF.

The chain is built from TRBV7-2 and TRBJ1-5, with a possible D match to TRBD1 (5 bases). This CDR3 spans 15 amino acids. CDR1 and CDR2 from the germline V gene are SGHTA and FQGNSA. V was trimmed by 4 bases and J by 7 bases, leaving 17 bases between them. CDR3 nucleotide sequence: TGTGCCAGCAGCTACTATCAGGGAATAGGCCAGCCCCAGCATTTT. Its translation: CASSYYQGIGQPQHF.

The chain's CDR3 is CASSPPPGERKTPEQYF. As DNA, the CDR3 is TGTGCCAGCAGCCCACCCCCAGGGGAGCGGAAGACGCCCGAGCAGTACTTC. The genes are TRBV7-2 and TRBJ2-7, with D possibly matching TRBD1 (6 bases). The CDR3 has 17 residues. In germline, CDR1 is SGHTA, CDR2 FQGNSA. The V and J ends lost 5 bases and 6 bases respectively, with 26 bases between them.

The CDR3 loop is CSVAVETQYF. The CDR3 DNA reads TGCAGCGTTGCGGTCGAGACCCAGTACTTC. This chain connects TRBV29-1 to TRBJ2-5, with D unclear. From germline, CDR1 is SQVTM and CDR2 ANQGSEA. The CDR3 is made up of 10 amino acids. Trimming stripped 4 bases from V and 5 bases from J, with 5 bases between.

This clone was observed a single time. The chain links TRBV6-5 to TRBJ2-1; TRBD1 might be the D (5 bases). Trimming removed 6 bases from V and 7 bases from J, with 16 bases in between. The CDR3 spans 14 residues. Germline lookup yields CDR1 MNHEY and CDR2 SVGAGI. The CDR3 nucleotides read TGTGCCAGCAGCCCGACAGAATATCGGAATGAGCAGTTCTTC. It encodes CASSPTEYRNEQFF.

The V and J genes are TRBV27 and TRBJ2-1; the D gene is possibly TRBD1 (7 bases). Trimming cost V 5 bases and J 2 bases, with 16 bases left between them. CDR3 length equals 16 residues. Germline V gives CDR1 MNHEY, CDR2 SMNVEV (reference sequence). The CDR3 protein is CASSARRRGAYNEQFF. The DNA of the CDR3 is TGTGCCAGCAGTGCCCGCCGCAGGGGGGCCTACAATGAGCAGTTCTTC.

This clone has a handful of counts. The J gene is TRBJ1-1, the V gene TRBV5-1; the match to TRBD1 covers 8 bases. There are 13 residues in the CDR3. Per the germline V gene, CDR1 is SGHRS and CDR2 is YFSETQ. V gave up 3 bases and J gave up 6 bases; unmatched junction bases: 4. CDR3 sequence reads: CASSWTGSPEAFF. The DNA of the CDR3 is TGCGCCAGCAGCTGGACAGGGTCCCCTGAAGCTTTCTTT.

This rearrangement joins TRBV10-3 to TRBJ1-1; D is possibly TRBD1 (5 bases). This CDR3 is 15 amino acids long. Germline loops: CDR1 ENHRY, CDR2 SYGVKD. V was cut by 4 bases and J by 1 base, with 13 bases left in between. CDR3 nucleotides: TGTGCCATCAGTGGGAGGGGAGGGGCGAACACTGAAGCTTTCTTT. Translating gives CAISGRGGANTEAFF.

The chain has TRBV11-1 and TRBJ1-6, with TRBD1 matching over 7 bases. CDR3 length: 16 residues. The V segment lost 5 bases and the J segment 9 bases; nucleotides outside the gene matches: 13. Per germline, CDR1 SGHAT and CDR2 FQDESV (reference sequence). The CDR3 DNA reads as TGTGCCAGCAGCGATTCCGGGACAGCCACGGGTTCACCCCTCCACTTT. This gives the protein CASSDSGTATGSPLHF. Filled out from reference TRBV11-1 and TRBJ1-6, the complete variable domain reads EAEVAQSPRYKITEKSQAVAFWCDPISGHATLYWYRQILGQGPELLVQFQDESVVDDSQLPKDRFSAERLKGVDSTLKIQPAELGDSAMYLCASSDSGTATGSPLHFGNGTRLTVT.

The chain is built from TRBV6-1 and TRBJ2-7; D possibly corresponds to TRBD2 (5 bases). Deletions cut 6 bases from V and 9 bases from J, with 24 bases between. The CDR3 totals 15 residues. Germline lookup yields CDR1 MNHNS and CDR2 SASEGT. The CDR3 nucleotides read TGTGCCAGCAGAACCGGGGTCGGCTTCTTAACGGTGCAGTACTTC. As protein: CASRTGVGFLTVQYF.

V gene TRBV25-1 combines with J gene TRBJ1-1; maybe TRBD1 (5 bases). CDR3 length: 12 amino acids. Looked up from germline, CDR1 is MGHDK and CDR2 is SYGVNS. The germline V and J ends were trimmed by 5 bases and 5 bases, with 9 bases remaining between them. The CDR3 loop is CASSWGETEAFF. CDR3 nucleotide sequence: TGTGCCAGCAGTTGGGGCGAAACTGAAGCTTTCTTT.

CDR3 sequence: CSVARGSYNEQFF. The CDR3 nucleotides are TGCAGCGTTGCTAGGGGCTCGTACAATGAGCAGTTCTTC. The V gene is TRBV29-1, the J gene TRBJ2-1; maybe TRBD1 (5 bases). Looked up from germline, CDR1 is SQVTM and CDR2 is ANQGSEA. The CDR3 totals 13 residues. Trimming cost V 4 bases and J 4 bases, with 11 bases left between them.

The rearrangement joins TRBV7-8 to TRBJ1-3, with 7 nucleotides matching TRBD1. The germline gives CDR1 SGHVS, CDR2 FQNEAQ. V dropped 5 bases and J dropped 0; count of bases not matched to a gene: 7. This CDR3 contains 16 residues. CDR3 DNA: TGTGCCAGCAGCGGGGGACAGACCAACTCTGGAAACACCATATATTTT. Its protein product is CASSGGQTNSGNTIYF.

The chain links TRBV19 to TRBJ2-7; TRBD1 matches at 7 bases. There are 14 residues in the CDR3. Unmatched junction bases numbered 2, after V lost 3 bases and J lost 0 bases. Germline values: CDR1 LNHDA, CDR2 SQIVND (reference sequence). The CDR3 here is CASSIRDSSYEQYF. CDR3 coding DNA: TGTGCCAGTAGTATCCGGGACAGCTCCTACGAGCAGTACTTC. The full variable domain, completed using reference TRBV19 and TRBJ2-7, is DGGITQSPKYLFRKEGQNVTLSCEQNLNHDAMYWYRQDPGQGLRLIYYSQIVNDFQKGDIAEGYSVSREKKESFPLTVTSAQKNPTAFYLCASSIRDSSYEQYFGPGTRLTVT.

V and J are TRBV19 and TRBJ2-7; 8 bases align to TRBD2. The CDR3 is made up of 16 amino acids. Trimming took 7 bases from V and 1 from J; bases not matched to a gene: 12. Germline V gene lookup returns CDR1 LNHDA and CDR2 SQIVND (reference sequence). The CDR3 reads CASKKSGSGESYEQYF. CDR3 sequence (DNA): TGTGCCAGTAAAAAGAGCGGTAGCGGGGAATCCTACGAGCAGTACTTC.

The rearrangement links TRBV10-3 to TRBJ1-6, with 9 bases that match TRBD1. The CDR3 sequence is 14 residues long. Losses at the gene ends were 3 bases for V and 9 bases for J; bases not matched to a gene: 3. CDR1 ENHRY and CDR2 SYGVKD come from the germline V gene. The CDR3 coding sequence is TGTGCCATCAGTGATCTGGGACAGGGTTCACCCCTCCACTTT. Protein: CAISDLGQGSPLHF.

The rearrangement links TRBV28 to TRBJ2-1; D unresolved. This CDR3 is built from 14 residues. The V and J ends lost 3 bases and 4 bases respectively, with 10 bases between them. In germline, CDR1 is MDHEN, CDR2 SYDVKM. CDR3 sequence: CASSFGPSYNEQFF. In DNA form, the CDR3 reads TGTGCCAGCAGTTTTGGGCCGTCGTACAATGAGCAGTTCTTC. Full variable domain (rest looked up from reference TRBV28 and TRBJ2-1): DVKVTQSSRYLVKRTGEKVFLECVQDMDHENMFWYRQDPGLGLRLIYFSYDVKMKEKGDIPEGYSVSREKKERFSLILESASTNQTSMYLCASSFGPSYNEQFFGPGTRLTVL.

For the CDR3, the DNA is TGCGCCAGCAGCTGGTCCCAGGGGGCGTACAATGAGCAGTTCTTC. Residues: CASSWSQGAYNEQFF. This chain connects TRBV5-1 to TRBJ2-1, with 8 bases lining up with TRBD1. With 3 bases clipped from V and 4 bases from J, the junction kept 6 bases outside the gene matches. This CDR3 is built from 15 residues. Germline V lookup: CDR1 SGHRS, CDR2 YFSETQ.

V and J are TRBV19 and TRBJ1-1; D may be TRBD1 (6 bases). Germline CDR1 is LNHDA and CDR2 is SQIVND (reference sequence). Trimming took 7 bases from V and 0 from J, leaving 12 bases between them. This CDR3 has 14 residues. DNA of the CDR3: TGTGCCAGTAAAACAGGGTTAATGAACACTGAAGCTTTCTTT. This gives the protein CASKTGLMNTEAFF.